The clone carrying this TCR beta chain was seen more than once but under ten times. No antigen is known for it. This CDR3 has 15 amino acids. Between the trimmed V and J ends, which lost 6 bases and 2 bases, there was a span of 16 bases. CDR1 and CDR2 (germline): MNHEY, SMNVEV (reference sequence). This sample is drawn from a study of response to subunit inactivated influenza vaccine. Findings and caveats of the study: There was a suggestion from the authors that each seasonal influenza vaccination recruits few new T cells.

From the RT-PCR reads, TCRdb called clonotypes with MiXCR, one entry per CDR3 protein. The data contain approximately 160,000 distinct CDR3 sequences, about 11% of them singletons. The chain combines TRBV27 with TRBJ1-2; no firm D call. The specimen comprised CD8+ T cells sorted from PBMCs, sampled around 25 months after vaccination. The receptor was isolated from a man between 50 and 70 years old who received an inactivated influenza vaccine. CDR3 amino acids: CASRTLGQDNYGYTF. Written as DNA, the CDR3 is TGTGCCAGCAGGACCTTAGGTCAAGACAACTATGGCTACACCTTC.